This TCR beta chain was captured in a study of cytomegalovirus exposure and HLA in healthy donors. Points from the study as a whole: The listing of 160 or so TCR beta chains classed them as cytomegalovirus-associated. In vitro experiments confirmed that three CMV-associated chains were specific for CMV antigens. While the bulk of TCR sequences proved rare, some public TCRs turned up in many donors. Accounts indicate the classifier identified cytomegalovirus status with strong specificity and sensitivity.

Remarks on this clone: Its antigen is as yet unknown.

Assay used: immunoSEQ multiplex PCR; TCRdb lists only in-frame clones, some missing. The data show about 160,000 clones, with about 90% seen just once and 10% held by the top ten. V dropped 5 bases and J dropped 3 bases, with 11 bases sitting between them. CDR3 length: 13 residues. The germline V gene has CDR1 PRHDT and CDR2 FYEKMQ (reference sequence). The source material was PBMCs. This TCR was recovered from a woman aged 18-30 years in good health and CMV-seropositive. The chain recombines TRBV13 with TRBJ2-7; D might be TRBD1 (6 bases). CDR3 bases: TGTGCCAGCAGCCCATGGACAGACTACGAGCAGTACTTC. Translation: CASSPWTDYEQYF. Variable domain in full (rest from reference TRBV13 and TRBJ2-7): AAGVIQSPRHLIKEKRETATLKCYPIPRHDTVYWYQQGPGQDPQFLISFYEKMQSDKGSIPDRFSAQQFSDYHSELNMSSLELGDSALYFCASSPWTDYEQYFGPGTRLTVT.